The clone carrying this T cell receptor (beta chain) was counted at least ten times. The sample comes from a study of T cells in Graves' hyperthyroidism and ophthalmopathy. The V end was cut by 2 bases, the J end by 7 bases, with 12 bases between. This CDR3 has 14 residues. Germline CDR1 and CDR2: SNHLY and FYNNEI. TCR beta CDR3 regions were amplified from RNA transcripts. Primed by the HTBI set, a first-round RT-PCR was run on the TCR CDR3. From the multiplex PCR reads, TCRdb called clonotypes with MiXCR, one entry per CDR3 protein. The sample has about 180,000 distinct CDR3 sequences, over 15% seen once; the top ten hold 29%.

This rearrangement joins TRBV2 to TRBJ1-5, with a possible D match to TRBD1 (5 bases). This TCR derives from a woman in her 50s with Graves' hyperthyroidism. Source material: blood. The CDR3 spells CASSELGRGQPQHF. DNA for the CDR3: TGTGCCAGCAGTGAATTAGGCCGGGGCCAGCCCCAGCATTTT.